This T cell receptor (beta chain) was retrieved from a study of vaccination and CD4 T cells after COVID-19. For the study at large: A positive SARS-CoV-2 nasal swab PCR result was recorded for each convalescent patient; about 9 were mild and one severe. Between diagnosis and the drawing of post-COVID samples lay a median 101 days (range 35 to 161).

Treatment denoted: approximately nine-day PBMC culture with coronavirus spike peptide pools or control peptides (ViraFEST assay). Before TCRs were sequenced, ViraFEST expanded antigen-specific T cells with peptide pools. With the Oncomine TCR Beta short-read assay, DNA from cultured CD4+ T cells was sequenced. After culture, CD4+ T cells served as the source for genomic DNA extraction. TCRdb itself ran the PCR reads through MiXCR, one entry per CDR3 protein. The data contain approximately 12,000 distinct CDR3 sequences, about 30% of them singletons. Concerning this clonotype: Its antigen is undetermined.

Germline V CDR1 and CDR2: KGHSH, LQKENI. V lost 2 bases, J lost 0 bases, and 10 bases lay in between. The CDR3 extends over 16 amino acids. The chain joins TRBV18 to TRBJ2-2; D ambiguous. The sample was cultured CD4+ T cells from blood. The origin of this receptor is a human donor with COVID-19. Here the CDR3 reads CASSPLPNANTGELFF. The CDR3 DNA is TGTGCCAGCTCACCATTACCGAACGCGAACACCGGGGAGCTGTTTTTT.